These 15 T cell receptor beta chains were sequenced from one sample in a study of cytomegalovirus exposure and HLA in healthy donors. The PCR was carried out with 60 Vbeta primers and 13 Jbeta primers. This table comes from immunoSEQ multiplex PCR, and its TCRdb copy is limited to in-frame clones, with some not included. This table has about 170,000 clones, about 75% appearing once. The sample comprised PBMCs. All receptors come from a woman aged 50 to 60 in good health and CMV-seropositive.

The chain couples TRBV7-9 to TRBJ1-1; D gene uncertain. The CDR3 loop spans 16 amino acids. The V end lost 4 bases, the J end lost 1 base, and 16 bases lay between the germline ends. From germline, CDR1 is SEHNR and CDR2 FQNEAQ (reference sequence). The CDR3 DNA sequence: TGTGCCAGCAGCTCGTCAATATCAGGATGGAACACTGAAGCTTTCTTT. Its translation is CASSSSISGWNTEAFF.

The chain recombines TRBV28 with TRBJ1-2, with D hard to call. CDR1 and CDR2 from the germline V gene are MDHEN and SYDVKM. V lost 5 bases, J lost 4 bases, and 8 bases lay in between. CDR3 length equals 12 residues. This chain's CDR3 is CASSGLGYGYTF. The CDR3 bases are TGTGCCAGCAGTGGACTGGGCTATGGCTACACCTTC.

The chain employs TRBV28 and TRBJ2-5; D is possibly TRBD1 (5 bases). The CDR3 extends over 14 amino acids. From germline, CDR1 is MDHEN and CDR2 SYDVKM. V was trimmed by 3 bases and J by 2 bases, leaving 10 bases between them. CDR3 residues: CASSFYGAQETQYF. The CDR3, as DNA: TGTGCCAGCAGTTTTTATGGGGCTCAAGAGACCCAGTACTTC.

This chain links TRBV5-4 with TRBJ2-3; 10 bases match TRBD2. Trimming cost V 4 bases and J 4 bases; bases outside gene matches: 9. This CDR3 region has 16 residues. Germline loops: CDR1 SGHNT, CDR2 YYREEE (reference sequence). CDR3 coding DNA: TGTGCCAGCAGCCCGACCGGGACTAGCGTACCAGATACGCAGTATTTT. Translation gives CASSPTGTSVPDTQYF.

The V gene is TRBV5-6, the J gene TRBJ2-1, with 9 bases that match TRBD1. V shed 0 bases, J shed 4 bases, and the junction held 2 bases outside the gene matches. Germline V gives CDR1 SGHDT, CDR2 YYEEEE. The CDR3 covers 15 residues. The CDR3 DNA follows: TGTGCCAGCAGCTTGGAACAGGGGGCTTACAATGAGCAGTTCTTC. Its translation is CASSLEQGAYNEQFF.

The chain couples TRBV7-2 to TRBJ1-6; 7 bases match TRBD1. Trimming cost V 3 bases and J 10 bases; bases outside gene matches: 6. This CDR3 is built from 14 residues. Germline assignment: CDR1 SGHTA and CDR2 FQGNSA. The CDR3 region is CASSFNRGGSPLHF. In nucleotides, the CDR3 is TGTGCCAGCAGCTTCAACAGGGGCGGGTCACCCCTCCACTTT.

V and J are TRBV11-2 and TRBJ2-7; weak D call: TRBD1 (5 bases). The CDR3 spans 14 residues. Trimming removed 7 bases from V and 2 bases from J, with 15 bases in between. Germline V CDR1 and CDR2: SGHAT, FQNNGV. DNA for the CDR3: TGTGCCAGCATCCAAGGAAGGGGTCCCTACGAGCAGTACTTC. This translates into CASIQGRGPYEQYF. Complete variable domain (other parts from reference TRBV11-2 and TRBJ2-7): EAGVAQSPRYKIIEKRQSVAFWCNPISGHATLYWYQQILGQGPKLLIQFQNNGVVDDSQLPKDRFSAERLKGVDSTLKIQPAKLEDSAVYLCASIQGRGPYEQYFGPGTRLTVT.

This clone was recorded once. The chain joins TRBV19 to TRBJ2-1, with 7 bases matching TRBD1. The length of the CDR3 is 15 residues. V trimming: 4 bases; J trimming: 2 bases; junction bases outside the gene matches: 5. From germline, CDR1 is LNHDA and CDR2 SQIVND (reference sequence). The CDR3: CASSNRTGAYNEQFF. The CDR3, as DNA: TGTGCCAGTAGTAACAGGACAGGAGCCTACAATGAGCAGTTCTTC.

This chain links TRBV4-3 with TRBJ2-2, with 8 bases fitting TRBD1. Germline loops: CDR1 LGHNA, CDR2 YSLEER. V was pared by 0 bases and J by 6 bases, with 9 bases of the junction left unmatched. The CDR3 spans 17 residues. CDR3 nucleotides: TGCGCCAGCAGCCAAGAGGACAGGGTTTTGAGCGCCGGGGAGCTGTTTTTT. It codes for CASSQEDRVLSAGELFF.

The chain combines TRBV7-2 with TRBJ2-2; possibly TRBD1 for D (6 bases). The length of the CDR3 is 15 residues. CDR1 SGHTA and CDR2 FQGNSA come from the germline V gene. V gave up 5 bases and J gave up 4 bases, with 14 bases separating them. DNA for the CDR3: TGTGCCAGCAGCGCATCCGGGACACGCACCGGGGAGCTGTTTTTT. It yields the protein CASSASGTRTGELFF.

V and J are TRBV2 and TRBJ1-2; TRBD1 might be the D (5 bases). V lost 8 bases and J lost 14, with 21 bases in between. Germline CDR1 reads SNHLY; CDR2 reads FYNNEI. This CDR3 has 12 residues. CDR3 DNA: TGTGCCAGCCGATATACAGGCCCTCCTATGACCTTC. It yields the protein CASRYTGPPMTF.

V usage is TRBV29-1 and J usage is TRBJ2-3; D perhaps matches TRBD2 (6 bases). CDR1 SQVTM and CDR2 ANQGSEA come from the germline V gene. The CDR3 has 15 residues. Between the trimmed V and J ends, which lost 3 bases and 2 bases, there was a span of 15 bases. CDR3 amino acids: CSVERGWGDTDTQYF. CDR3 nucleotides: TGCAGCGTTGAGCGGGGCTGGGGGGACACAGATACGCAGTATTTT.

The chain employs TRBV9 and TRBJ2-1; possible D gene TRBD2, 7 bases. The germline CDR1 and CDR2 sequences are SGDLS and YYNGEE. The V end was cut by 5 bases, the J end by 9 bases, with 18 bases between. There are 14 residues in the CDR3. The CDR3: CASSRLGGATEQFF. The CDR3 nucleotides read TGTGCCAGCAGTCGACTTGGGGGGGCTACTGAGCAGTTCTTC. The full variable domain, rest sourced from reference TRBV9 and TRBJ2-1, is DSGVTQTPKHLITATGQRVTLRCSPRSGDLSVYWYQQSLDQGLQFLIQYYNGEERAKGNILERFSAQQFPDLHSELNLSSLELGDSALYFCASSRLGGATEQFFGPGTRLTVL.

This clone was picked up a small number of times. The rearrangement links TRBV12-5 to TRBJ2-3, with 10 bases fitting TRBD2. Germline values: CDR1 LGHNT, CDR2 FRNRAP. CDR3 length equals 16 residues. Losses at the gene ends were 5 bases for V and 0 bases for J; bases not matched to a gene: 5. CDR3 amino acids: CASGTGLAESTDTQYF. The CDR3 DNA reads TGTGCTAGTGGTACCGGACTAGCGGAAAGCACAGATACGCAGTATTTT.

CDR3 DNA: TGCGCCAGCAGCTTGCGGGGAGTGGACACCATATATTTT. Translation gives CASSLRGVDTIYF. This chain links TRBV5-1 with TRBJ1-3; D remains ambiguous. Germline V gene sequence: CDR1 SGHRS, CDR2 YFSETQ. This CDR3 spans 13 amino acids. Trimming removed 1 base from V and 8 bases from J, with 10 bases in between.